The 21 T cell receptor beta chains in this list originate from one sample, sequenced in a study of T cells expressing NK-cell markers. After re-calling the 5' RACE reads, TCRdb lists one entry per CDR3 protein, DNA absent. This repertoire includes fewer than 300,000 distinct CDR3 sequences. Sequenced sample: blood T cells: a sorted CD56 or NKG2C T cell subset, CD4+ or CD8+ T cells, or bulk PBMC T cells (not recorded which). The origin of the receptors is a woman aged 18 to 75 in good health.

The V and J genes are TRBV18 and TRBJ2-1; TCRdb designates TRBD2, a call that cannot be tested without DNA. Germline V CDR1 and CDR2: KGHSH, LQKENI. There are 16 residues in the CDR3. CDR3 sequence: CASSPLGTSGYNEQFF.

The chain links TRBV5-1 to TRBJ1-1; TCRdb's D gene call, TRBD1, goes unchecked for lack of DNA. This CDR3 has 16 residues. Germline values: CDR1 SGHRS, CDR2 YFSETQ. The CDR3 loop reads CASSLAISGHKSEAFF.

The chain has TRBV11-2 and TRBJ2-1; with no DNA, the TCRdb D assignment of TRBD1 cannot be verified. Germline-derived CDR1 and CDR2 are SGHAT and FQNNGV. The CDR3 loop spans 15 amino acids. The CDR3 reads CASSGIIGRYNEQFF.

The chain links TRBV5-1 to TRBJ2-1; no DNA is available, so the TRBD2 call from TCRdb remains unchecked. Germline lookup yields CDR1 SGHRS and CDR2 YFSETQ. There are 18 residues in the CDR3. The chain's CDR3 is CASSRRASGGPTYNEQFF. Based on the CDR3 plus reference TRBV5-1 and TRBJ2-1, the full variable domain is KAGVTQTPRYLIKTRGQQVTLSCSPISGHRSVSWYQQTPGQGLQFLFEYFSETQRNKGNFPGRFSGRQFSNSRSEMNVSTLELGDSALYLCASSRRASGGPTYNEQFFGPGTRLTVL.

The J gene is TRBJ2-1, the V gene TRBV19; TCRdb designates TRBD1, a call that cannot be tested without DNA. Germline CDR1 LNHDA, CDR2 SQIVND (reference sequence). This CDR3 is built from 14 residues. The CDR3: CASSTRTAYNEQFF.

The rearrangement joins TRBV12-3 or TRBV12-4 to TRBJ1-2; as DNA is missing, the TRBD1 call by TCRdb cannot be tested. The CDR3 loop spans 16 amino acids. The CDR3 here is CASSPWDRGLDYGYTF.

V gene TRBV14 combines with J gene TRBJ2-1. This CDR3 spans 14 amino acids. Germline-derived CDR1 and CDR2 are SGHDN and FVKESK. CDR3 residues: CASSLLLRNNEQFF.

The chain uses TRBV11-3 and TRBJ2-1. Germline CDR1 and CDR2: SGHNT and YENEEA. The CDR3 sequence is 13 residues long. The CDR3 region is CASSLSRNNEQFF.

The chain couples TRBV12-3 or TRBV12-4 to TRBJ1-6. The CDR3 totals 16 residues. This CDR3 reads CASSPAGRGYNSPLHF.

This chain links TRBV7-2 with TRBJ2-3. Per the germline V gene, CDR1 is SGHTA and CDR2 is FQGNSA. The CDR3 runs to 16 residues. CDR3 protein: CASSLTMTLNTDTQYF.

The chain couples TRBV18 to TRBJ1-1; checking the TCRdb D call of TRBD1 is not possible without DNA. CDR1 is KGHSH, CDR2 LQKENI, per germline. The CDR3 runs to 14 residues. The CDR3 loop is CASSFAGQNTEAFF.

The chain employs TRBV7-2 and TRBJ2-3; the TRBD1 assignment by TCRdb is unverifiable without DNA. The germline V gene has CDR1 SGHTA and CDR2 FQGNSA. CDR3 size: 15 residues. The CDR3 reads CASSQSRGPTDTQYF.

The V call is TRBV5-6, the J call TRBJ1-5; TCRdb proposes TRBD1, but this gene call is untestable without DNA. This CDR3 contains 15 residues. Germline V gene sequence: CDR1 SGHDT, CDR2 YYEEEE. CDR3 loop: CASRARGHSNQPQHF.

The chain uses TRBV7-2 and TRBJ2-1; with no DNA, the TCRdb D assignment of TRBD2 cannot be verified. CDR3 length: 14 residues. CDR1 is SGHTA and CDR2 is FQGNSA in the germline V gene. The CDR3 here is CASSSSRLAGEQFF. The variable domain in full, completed from reference TRBV7-2 and TRBJ2-1, reads GAGVSQSPSNKVTEKGKDVELRCDPISGHTALYWYRQSLGQGLEFLIYFQGNSAPDKSGLPSDRFSAERTGGSVSTLTIQRTQQEDSAVYLCASSSSRLAGEQFFGPGTRLTVL.

This chain joins TRBV12-3 or TRBV12-4 and TRBJ2-4. The CDR3 covers 15 residues. This CDR3 is CASSYQTATKNIQYF.

The chain is built from TRBV7-2 and TRBJ1-1; the TCRdb call, TRBD1, lacks DNA for checking. This CDR3 is 14 amino acids long. In germline, CDR1 is SGHTA, CDR2 FQGNSA. The CDR3 loop is CASSLATGNTEAFF.

This chain's CDR3 is CASITPSGTGELFF. The chain has TRBV6-5 and TRBJ2-2. CDR3 length: 14 residues. Germline assignment: CDR1 MNHEY and CDR2 SVGAGI.

The chain combines TRBV5-4 with TRBJ2-3; the D call of TRBD2 rests on TCRdb alone, since no DNA is present to check it. The germline CDR1 and CDR2 sequences are SGHNT and YYREEE (reference sequence). CDR3 size: 17 residues. This CDR3 is CASSLGARKTSTDTQYF.

V is TRBV5-1 and J is TRBJ2-1. Germline assignment: CDR1 SGHRS and CDR2 YFSETQ. The CDR3 has 14 amino acids. CDR3 amino acids: CASSSGQPYNEQFF.

This sequence joins TRBV5-4 and TRBJ1-1; TCRdb reports TRBD1, a call that lacks DNA to check it against. This CDR3 has 15 amino acids. CDR1 SGHNT and CDR2 YYREEE come from the germline V gene (reference sequence). This CDR3 reads CASSAPGRVGTEAFF.

This chain uses TRBV24-1 with TRBJ2-2; the D call of TRBD1 rests on TCRdb alone, since no DNA is present to check it. The germline CDR1 and CDR2 sequences are KGHDR and SFDVKD. This CDR3 contains 15 residues. This CDR3 reads CATSESGTGAGELFF.